This entry concerns a single TCR beta chain. Trimming pared 6 bases from V and 5 bases from J, leaving 13 bases between. Germline V gives CDR1 SGHDN, CDR2 FVKESK. The CDR3 is made up of 13 amino acids. TCRdb's copy holds only in-frame clones and misses some; the assay was immunoSEQ multiplex PCR. The repertoire holds hundreds of thousands of clones, with around 87% as singletons. These data belong to a study of shared T cell receptors in the human thymus. These data also featured in a second study, about human thymus T cells. As reported in that work: Thymic material originated from resections removed in the course of corrective heart surgery. Thymic as well as blood repertoires seemed to favor certain V and J genes unevenly. Unrelated people showed highly overlapping thymic repertoires, related research reported.

Sequencing input: thymocytes. The TCR was taken from a boy under three years old with a congenital heart defect. The J gene is TRBJ1-1, the V gene TRBV14; possible D gene TRBD1, 6 bases. CDR3 region: CASRQQGGTEAFF. As DNA, the CDR3 is TGTGCCAGCAGACAACAGGGTGGGACTGAAGCTTTCTTT.